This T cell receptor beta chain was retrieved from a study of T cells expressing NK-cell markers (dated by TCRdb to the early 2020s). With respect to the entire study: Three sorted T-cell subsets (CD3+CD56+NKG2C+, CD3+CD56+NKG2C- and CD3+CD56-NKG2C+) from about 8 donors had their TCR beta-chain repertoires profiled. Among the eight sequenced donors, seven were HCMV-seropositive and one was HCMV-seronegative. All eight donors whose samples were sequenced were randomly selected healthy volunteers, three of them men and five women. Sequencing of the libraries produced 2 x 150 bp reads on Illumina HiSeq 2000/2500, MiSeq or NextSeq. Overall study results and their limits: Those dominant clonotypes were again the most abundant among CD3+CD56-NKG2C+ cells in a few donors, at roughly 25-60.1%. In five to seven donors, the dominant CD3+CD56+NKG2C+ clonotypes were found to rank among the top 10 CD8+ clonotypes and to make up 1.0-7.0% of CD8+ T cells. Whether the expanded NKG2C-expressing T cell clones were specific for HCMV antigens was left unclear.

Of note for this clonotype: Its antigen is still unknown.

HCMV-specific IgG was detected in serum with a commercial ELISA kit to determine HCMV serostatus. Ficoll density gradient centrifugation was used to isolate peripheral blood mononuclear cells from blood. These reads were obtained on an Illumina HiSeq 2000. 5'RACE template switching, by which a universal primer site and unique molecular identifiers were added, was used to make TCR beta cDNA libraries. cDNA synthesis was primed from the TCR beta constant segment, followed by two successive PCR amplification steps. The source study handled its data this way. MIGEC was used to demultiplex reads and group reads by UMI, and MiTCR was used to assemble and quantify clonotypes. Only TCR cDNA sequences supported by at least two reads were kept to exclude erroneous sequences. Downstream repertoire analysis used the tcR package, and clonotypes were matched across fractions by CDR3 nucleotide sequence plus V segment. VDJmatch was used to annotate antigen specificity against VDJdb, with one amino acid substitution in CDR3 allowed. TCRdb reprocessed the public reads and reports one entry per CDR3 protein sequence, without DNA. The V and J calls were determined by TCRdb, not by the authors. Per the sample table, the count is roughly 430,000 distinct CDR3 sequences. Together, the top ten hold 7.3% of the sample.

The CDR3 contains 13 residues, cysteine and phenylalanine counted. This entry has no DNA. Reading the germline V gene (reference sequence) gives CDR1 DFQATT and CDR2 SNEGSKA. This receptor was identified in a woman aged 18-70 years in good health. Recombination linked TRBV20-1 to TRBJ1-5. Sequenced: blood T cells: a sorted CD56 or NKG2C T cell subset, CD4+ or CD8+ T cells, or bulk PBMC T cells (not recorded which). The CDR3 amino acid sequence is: CSARRDRNQPQHF.